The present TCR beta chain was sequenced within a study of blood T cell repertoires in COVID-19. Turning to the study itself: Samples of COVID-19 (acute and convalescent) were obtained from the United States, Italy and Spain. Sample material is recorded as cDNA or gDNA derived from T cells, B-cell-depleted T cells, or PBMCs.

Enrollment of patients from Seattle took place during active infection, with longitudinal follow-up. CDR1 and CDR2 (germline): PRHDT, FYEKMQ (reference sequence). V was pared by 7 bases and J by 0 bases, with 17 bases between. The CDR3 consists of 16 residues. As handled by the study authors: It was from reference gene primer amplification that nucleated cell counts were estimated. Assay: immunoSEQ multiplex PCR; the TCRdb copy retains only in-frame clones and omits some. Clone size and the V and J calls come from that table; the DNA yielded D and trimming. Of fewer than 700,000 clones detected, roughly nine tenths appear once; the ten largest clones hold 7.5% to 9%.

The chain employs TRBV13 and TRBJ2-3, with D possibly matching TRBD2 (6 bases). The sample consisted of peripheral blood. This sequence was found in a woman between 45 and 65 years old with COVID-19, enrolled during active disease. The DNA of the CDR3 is TGTGCCAGCACCTCCGGGAGAGCGCCTAGCACAGATACGCAGTATTTT. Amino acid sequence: CASTSGRAPSTDTQYF.